A single sample gave rise to the 23 T cell receptor beta chains below, sequenced in a study of blood T cells in healthy people across ages. A J-beta primer mix and a sample-barcoded 5' primer were used in a second PCR of roughly 6 to 12 cycles. TCRdb analysed the 5' RACE reads with MiXCR anew, one entry per CDR3 protein. The sample holds 650,000 to 800,000 distinct CDR3 sequences; approximately 44% are singletons and the top ten take roughly 18%. Sequenced sample: blood. The origin of the receptors is a man between 60 and 75 years old in good health.

The chain uses TRBV5-1 and TRBJ1-5; D not certain. Trimming took 4 bases from V and 7 from J, leaving 12 bases between them. The CDR3 loop spans 13 amino acids. Germline CDR1 is SGHRS and CDR2 is YFSETQ. The CDR3 nucleotides read TGCGCCAGCAGCCCAGACCCGGTACAGCCCCAGCATTTT. Translation: CASSPDPVQPQHF.

The chain couples TRBV6-2 or TRBV6-3 to TRBJ1-4; D is unresolved. The CDR3 covers 13 residues. V was clipped by 7 bases and J by 7 bases, with 13 bases between them. CDR1 is MNHEY and CDR2 is SVGEGT in the germline V gene. CDR3: CASIDTPAEKLFF. The CDR3 DNA reads TGTGCCAGCATCGACACCCCGGCTGAAAAACTGTTTTTT.

This chain uses TRBV28 with TRBJ2-7, with 13 bases matching TRBD2. The DNA end is more similar to TRBJ2-5, so the J call may be wrong. The germline CDR1 and CDR2 sequences are MDHEN and SYDVKM. The CDR3 is 15 amino acids. CDR3 bases: TGTGCCAGCAGTGTACTAGCGGGGGGGGGCGAGACCCAGTACTTC. Its protein is CASSVLAGGGETQYF.

The V call is TRBV4-2, the J call TRBJ1-2; D is ambiguous. Per the germline V gene, CDR1 is LGHNA and CDR2 is YNFKEQ. CDR3 length: 12 amino acids. Trimming removed 3 bases at V and 8 bases at J, with 10 bases between. CDR3 region: CASSHARRGYTF. CDR3 in DNA: TGTGCCAGCAGCCATGCCAGGAGGGGCTACACCTTC.

J is TRBJ1-5 and V is TRBV28, with D unresolved. Per germline, CDR1 MDHEN and CDR2 SYDVKM. Trimming pared 6 bases from V and 3 bases from J, leaving 12 bases between. The CDR3 is 14 amino acids. The CDR3 nucleotides are TGTGCCAGCAGAACAGATCGGGTCAATCAGCCCCAGCATTTT. The encoded protein is CASRTDRVNQPQHF.

This clonotype was found a few times. V gene TRBV7-2 combines with J gene TRBJ2-5, with TRBD2 identical over 9 bases. The V gene end was trimmed by 2 bases and the J gene end by 2 bases; junction bases not matched to a gene: 9. The CDR3 extends over 17 amino acids. Germline lookup yields CDR1 SGHTA and CDR2 FQGNSA. The CDR3 is CASSLTPGRGGQETQYF. The CDR3, as DNA: TGTGCCAGCAGCTTAACCCCCGGGCGGGGGGGACAAGAGACCCAGTACTTC.

This clonotype has a handful of counts. This chain joins TRBV5-1 and TRBJ2-3; D unclear. With 0 bases removed from V and 5 bases from J, the gap between germline ends came to 10 bases. Germline CDR1 SGHRS, CDR2 YFSETQ. The CDR3 runs 14 residues. The CDR3 DNA sequence: TGCGCCAGCAGCTTGGCCGATTGGGGAGATACGCAGTATTTT. Protein product: CASSLADWGDTQYF. Full variable domain (missing parts from reference TRBV5-1 and TRBJ2-3): KAGVTQTPRYLIKTRGQQVTLSCSPISGHRSVSWYQQTPGQGLQFLFEYFSETQRNKGNFPGRFSGRQFSNSRSEMNVSTLELGDSALYLCASSLADWGDTQYFGPGTRLTVL.

This rearrangement joins TRBV6-6 to TRBJ2-1; 10 bases match TRBD1. The CDR3 length is 15 residues. Germline-derived CDR1 and CDR2 are MNHNY and SVGAGI (reference sequence). V lost 5 bases and J lost 10; bases outside the gene matches: 11. The CDR3 loop reads CASSGGQGGMGEQFF. As DNA, the CDR3 is TGTGCCAGCAGTGGCGGACAGGGGGGTATGGGAGAGCAGTTCTTC.

In its sample, this clonotype was seen a few times. The chain combines TRBV24-1 with TRBJ2-7; D is unclear. The CDR3 has 13 amino acids. Trimming removed 10 bases from V and 6 bases from J, with 18 bases in between. CDR1 and CDR2 from the germline V gene are KGHDR and SFDVKD. CDR3 DNA: TGTGCCACTTTCGATACCGACCTACTCGAGCAGTACTTC. It is translated as CATFDTDLLEQYF.

This clonotype was observed a single time. The chain links TRBV24-1 to TRBJ2-3; D possibly corresponds to TRBD1 (6 bases). Germline V gene data show CDR1 as KGHDR and CDR2 as SFDVKD. V was trimmed by 4 bases and J by 2 bases, leaving 12 bases between them. This CDR3 is 15 amino acids long. In nucleotides, the CDR3 is TGTGCCACCAGTGAAGCCGGGACAAACACAGATACGCAGTATTTT. Its protein product is CATSEAGTNTDTQYF.

The rearrangement links TRBV11-2 to TRBJ2-5, with TRBD1 matching over 10 bases. J gave up 4 bases and V 2 bases, and 1 base lay outside the gene matches. The CDR3 is 14 amino acids. CDR1 is SGHAT and CDR2 is FQNNGV in the germline V gene. The DNA for the CDR3 is TGTGCCAGCAGCTTAAGGGACAGGGGAGAGACCCAGTACTTC. This encodes CASSLRDRGETQYF.

In this sample, this clonotype turned up a few times. CDR3 protein: CASSLRAGDGTIYF. The DNA of the CDR3 is TGTGCCAGCAGCTTACGGGCAGGGGATGGCACCATATATTTT. The chain combines TRBV7-6 with TRBJ1-3; maybe TRBD1 (6 bases). The CDR3 consists of 14 residues. The germline V and J ends were trimmed by 2 bases and 9 bases, with 14 bases remaining between them. Germline V lookup: CDR1 SGHVS, CDR2 FNYEAQ.

This clonotype was picked up a small number of times. The chain has TRBV7-2 and TRBJ2-1; D might be TRBD1 or TRBD2, each matching 5 bases. V was pared by 5 bases and J by 6 bases, with 14 bases between. Germline-derived CDR1 and CDR2 are SGHTA and FQGNSA. This CDR3 spans 14 amino acids. CDR3 sequence (DNA): TGTGCCAGCAGCCCGGGACGCTCGATCAATGAGCAGTTCTTC. It encodes CASSPGRSINEQFF.

This chain links TRBV7-9 with TRBJ2-5, with TRBD1 matching 9 bases. Gene TRBJ2-7 matches the end of the DNA better, so the J call may be wrong. The CDR3 totals 16 residues. Germline V CDR1 and CDR2: SEHNR, FQNEAQ (reference sequence). DNA of the CDR3: TGTGCCAGCAGCTCCCCCGGGACAGGGTCCCCCTACGAGCAGTACTTC. Amino acids: CASSSPGTGSPYEQYF.

The rearrangement uses TRBV25-1 and TRBJ2-5; perhaps TRBD1 as D (6 bases). The CDR3 has 18 residues. CDR1 MGHDK and CDR2 SYGVNS come from the germline V gene. Trimming took 7 bases from V and 4 from J, leaving 28 bases between them. In DNA, the CDR3 is TGTGCCAGCACTCCAGGGGATGGGGCAGGGTGGGAGATAGAGACCCAGTACTTC. This sequence encodes CASTPGDGAGWEIETQYF.

Many counts were recorded for this clonotype. V usage is TRBV7-3 and J usage is TRBJ2-5; TRBD1 or TRBD2 may be the D gene (6 bases each). Germline V gene lookup returns CDR1 SGHTA and CDR2 FQGTGA. V lost 1 base and J 4 bases, leaving 10 bases between the germline ends. The CDR3 totals 14 residues. The CDR3 sequence is CASSLRGARETQYF. The CDR3 DNA follows: TGTGCCAGCAGCTTAAGGGGGGCGCGAGAGACCCAGTACTTC.

V usage is TRBV5-1 and J usage is TRBJ2-1; D gene unclear. CDR3 length: 13 amino acids. Germline-derived CDR1 and CDR2 are SGHRS and YFSETQ. The V gene lost 0 bases and the J gene lost 8 bases, with 9 bases spanning the gap. The CDR3 sequence is CASSLGLVYEQFF. Written as DNA, the CDR3 is TGCGCCAGCAGCTTGGGACTGGTCTATGAGCAGTTCTTC.

This clonotype was counted between two and nine times. The CDR3 sequence is CSAGGQGRGKNIQYF. In nucleotides, the CDR3 is TGCAGTGCTGGAGGACAGGGGCGAGGCAAAAACATTCAGTACTTC. The rearrangement joins TRBV20-1 to TRBJ2-4; 9 bases are shared with TRBD1. The CDR3 length is 15 residues. Trimming at V came to 5 bases and at J to 3 bases, leaving 8 bases not matched to a gene. Germline V gives CDR1 DFQATT, CDR2 SNEGSKA (reference sequence).

In its sample, this clonotype was seen a few times. J is TRBJ1-1 and V is TRBV3-1; no definite D call. Germline lookup yields CDR1 LGHDT and CDR2 YNNKEL (reference sequence). Trimming stripped 4 bases from V and 5 bases from J, with 17 bases between. This CDR3 comprises 15 residues. Written as DNA, the CDR3 is TGTGCCAGCAGCCCCCGAGGTGTAGGGTGGACTGAAGCTTTCTTT. Its translation is CASSPRGVGWTEAFF.

This clonotype has just a few counts. This chain joins TRBV4-1 and TRBJ2-1; 11 bases fit TRBD2. Germline assignment: CDR1 MGHRA and CDR2 YSYEKL. The ends lost 0 bases at V and 3 bases at J; junction bases unmatched: 4. CDR3 length: 17 amino acids. The chain's CDR3 is CASSQDRGTSGYNEQFF. Here the CDR3 DNA reads TGCGCCAGCAGCCAAGATAGGGGGACTAGCGGCTACAATGAGCAGTTCTTC.

This chain joins TRBV7-3 and TRBJ2-3, with 9 bases matching TRBD1. With V trimmed by 5 bases and J by 3 bases, 6 bases remained unmatched. CDR1 is SGHTA and CDR2 is FQGTGA in the germline V gene. CDR3 length equals 15 residues. CDR3 protein: CASSDTGGATDTQYF. In DNA form, the CDR3 reads TGTGCCAGCAGCGACACAGGGGGCGCAACAGATACGCAGTATTTT. The full variable domain, completed using reference TRBV7-3 and TRBJ2-3, is GAGVSQTPSNKVTEKGKYVELRCDPISGHTALYWYRQSLGQGPEFLIYFQGTGAADDSGLPNDRFFAVRPEGSVSTLKIQRTERGDSAVYLCASSDTGGATDTQYFGPGTRLTVL.

The rearrangement links TRBV7-8 to TRBJ2-7; TRBD1 matches 8 bases. The CDR3 extends over 16 amino acids. Germline trimming cut 5 bases from V and 2 bases from J; bases unmatched to any gene: 11. The V gene's germline CDR1 is SGHVS and CDR2 FQNEAQ. CDR3: CASSDLRRGQAYEQYF. The CDR3 DNA is TGTGCCAGCAGCGATCTAAGGAGGGGACAGGCCTACGAGCAGTACTTC. Together with reference TRBV7-8 and TRBJ2-7, the CDR3 gives the full variable domain: GAGVSQSPRYKVAKRGQDVALRCDPISGHVSLFWYQQALGQGPEFLTYFQNEAQLDKSGLPSDRFFAERPEGSVSTLKIQRTQQEDSAVYLCASSDLRRGQAYEQYFGPGTRLTVT.

This clonotype has just a few counts. This chain connects TRBV29-1 to TRBJ1-1; D is ambiguous. V lost 6 bases and J 1 base, leaving 9 bases between the germline ends. The CDR3 is made up of 12 amino acids. Germline CDR1 SQVTM, CDR2 ANQGSEA. The CDR3 bases are TGCAGCGTGGATTCAGGGAACACTGAAGCTTTCTTT. This sequence encodes CSVDSGNTEAFF.